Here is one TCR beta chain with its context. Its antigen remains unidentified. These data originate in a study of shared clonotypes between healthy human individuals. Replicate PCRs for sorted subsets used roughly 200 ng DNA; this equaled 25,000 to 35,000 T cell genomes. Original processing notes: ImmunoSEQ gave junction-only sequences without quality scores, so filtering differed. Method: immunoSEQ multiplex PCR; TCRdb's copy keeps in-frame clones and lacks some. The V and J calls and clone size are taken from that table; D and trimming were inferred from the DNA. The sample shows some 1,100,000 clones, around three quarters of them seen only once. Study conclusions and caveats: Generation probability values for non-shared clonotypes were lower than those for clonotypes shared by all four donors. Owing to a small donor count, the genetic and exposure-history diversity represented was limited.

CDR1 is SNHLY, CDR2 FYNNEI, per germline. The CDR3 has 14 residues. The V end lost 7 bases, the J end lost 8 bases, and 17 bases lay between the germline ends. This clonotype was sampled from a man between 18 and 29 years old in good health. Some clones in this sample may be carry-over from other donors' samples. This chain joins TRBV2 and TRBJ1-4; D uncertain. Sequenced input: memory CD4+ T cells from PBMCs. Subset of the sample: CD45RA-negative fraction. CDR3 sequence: CASTHPRTLEKLFF. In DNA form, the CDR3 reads TGTGCCAGCACCCACCCCAGAACTCTGGAAAAACTGTTTTTT.